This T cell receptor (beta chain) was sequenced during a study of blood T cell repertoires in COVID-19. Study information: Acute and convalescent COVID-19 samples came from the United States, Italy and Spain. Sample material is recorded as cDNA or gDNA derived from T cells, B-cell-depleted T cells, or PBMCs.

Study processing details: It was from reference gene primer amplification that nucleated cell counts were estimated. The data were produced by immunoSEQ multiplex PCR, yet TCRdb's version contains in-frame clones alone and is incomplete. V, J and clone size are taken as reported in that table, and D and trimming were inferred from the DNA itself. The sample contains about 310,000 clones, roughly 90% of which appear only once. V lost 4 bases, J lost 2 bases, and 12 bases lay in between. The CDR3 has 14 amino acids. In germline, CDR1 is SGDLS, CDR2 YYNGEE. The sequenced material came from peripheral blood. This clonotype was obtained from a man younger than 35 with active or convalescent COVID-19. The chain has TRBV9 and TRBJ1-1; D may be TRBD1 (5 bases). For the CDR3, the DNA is TGTGCCAGCAGCAGCCGGGGGGACAACACTGAAGCTTTCTTT. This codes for CASSSRGDNTEAFF.